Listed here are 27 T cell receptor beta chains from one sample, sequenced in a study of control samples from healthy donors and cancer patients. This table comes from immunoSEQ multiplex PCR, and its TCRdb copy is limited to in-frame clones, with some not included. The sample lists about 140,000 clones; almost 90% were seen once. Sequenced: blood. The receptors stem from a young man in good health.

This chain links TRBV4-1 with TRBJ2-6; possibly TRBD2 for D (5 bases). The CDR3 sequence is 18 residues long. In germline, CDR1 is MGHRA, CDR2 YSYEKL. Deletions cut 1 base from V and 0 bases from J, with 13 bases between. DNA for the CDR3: TGCGCCAGCAGCCAAGTTAAGCGGCTAAGCTCTGGGGCCAACGTCCTGACTTTC. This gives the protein CASSQVKRLSSGANVLTF.

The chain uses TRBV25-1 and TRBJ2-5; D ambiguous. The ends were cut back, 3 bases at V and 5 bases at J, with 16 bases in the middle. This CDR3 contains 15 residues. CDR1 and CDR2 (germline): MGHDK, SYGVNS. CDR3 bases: TGTGCCAGCAGTGATGTCTCGGGCCTGGCGGAGACCCAGTACTTC. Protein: CASSDVSGLAETQYF.

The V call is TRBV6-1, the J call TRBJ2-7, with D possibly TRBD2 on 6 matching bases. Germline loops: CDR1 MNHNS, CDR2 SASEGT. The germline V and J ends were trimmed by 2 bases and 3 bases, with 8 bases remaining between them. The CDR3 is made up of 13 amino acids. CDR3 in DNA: TGTGCCAGCAGTGAATACGGGAGCTACGAGCAGTACTTC. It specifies CASSEYGSYEQYF.

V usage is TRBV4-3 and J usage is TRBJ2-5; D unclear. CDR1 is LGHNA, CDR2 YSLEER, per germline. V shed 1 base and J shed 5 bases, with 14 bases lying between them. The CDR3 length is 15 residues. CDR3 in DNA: TGCGCCAGCAGCCAAGGGGGATCCCGGCGGGAGACCCAGTACTTC. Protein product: CASSQGGSRRETQYF.

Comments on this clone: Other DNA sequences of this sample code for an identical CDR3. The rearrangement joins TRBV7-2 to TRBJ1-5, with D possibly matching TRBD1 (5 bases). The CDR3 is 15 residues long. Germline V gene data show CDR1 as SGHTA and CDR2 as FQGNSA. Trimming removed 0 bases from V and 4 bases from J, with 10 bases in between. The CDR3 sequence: CASSLAAGGNQPQHF. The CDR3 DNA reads TGTGCCAGCAGCTTAGCGGCCGGGGGGAATCAGCCCCAGCATTTT.

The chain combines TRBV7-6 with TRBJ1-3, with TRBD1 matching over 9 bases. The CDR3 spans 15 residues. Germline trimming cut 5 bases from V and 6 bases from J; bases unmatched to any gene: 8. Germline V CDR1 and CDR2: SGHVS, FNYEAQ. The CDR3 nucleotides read TGTGCCAGCAGCCCTTGGGACAGGGCTTTAAACACCATATATTTT. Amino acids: CASSPWDRALNTIYF.

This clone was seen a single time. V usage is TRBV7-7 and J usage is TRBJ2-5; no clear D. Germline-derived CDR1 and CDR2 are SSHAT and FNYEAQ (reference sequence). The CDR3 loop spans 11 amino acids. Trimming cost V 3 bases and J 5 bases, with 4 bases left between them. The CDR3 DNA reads TGTGCCAGCAGCTTGCCGGAGACCCAGTACTTC. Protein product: CASSLPETQYF.

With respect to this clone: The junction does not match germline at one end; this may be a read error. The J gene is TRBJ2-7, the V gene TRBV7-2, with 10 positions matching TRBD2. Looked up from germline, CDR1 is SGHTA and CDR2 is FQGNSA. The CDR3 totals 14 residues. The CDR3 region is CASSIAGGSYEQYF. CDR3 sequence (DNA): TGTGCCAGCAGCATAGCGGGGGGCTCCTACGAGCAGTACTTC.

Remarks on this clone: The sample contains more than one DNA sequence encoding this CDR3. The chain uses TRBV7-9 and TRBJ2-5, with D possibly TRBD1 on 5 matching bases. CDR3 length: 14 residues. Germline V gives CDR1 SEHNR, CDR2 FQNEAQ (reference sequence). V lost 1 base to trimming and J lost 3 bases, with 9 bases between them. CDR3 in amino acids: CASSLVGREETQYF. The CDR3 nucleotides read TGTGCCAGCAGCTTAGTCGGCAGGGAAGAGACCCAGTACTTC.

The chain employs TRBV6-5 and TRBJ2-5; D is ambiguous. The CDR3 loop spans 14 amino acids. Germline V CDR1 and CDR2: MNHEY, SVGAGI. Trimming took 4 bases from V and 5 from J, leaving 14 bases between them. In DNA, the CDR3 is TGTGCCAGCAGTTTTTCCTGGGGTGGGGAGACCCAGTACTTC. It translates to CASSFSWGGETQYF.

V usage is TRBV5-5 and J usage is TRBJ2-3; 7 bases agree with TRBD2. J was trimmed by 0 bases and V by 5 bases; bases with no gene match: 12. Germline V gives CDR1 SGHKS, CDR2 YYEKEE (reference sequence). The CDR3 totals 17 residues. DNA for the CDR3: TGTGCCAGCAGGCATTCTAGCTGGGGGGGGAGCACAGATACGCAGTATTTT. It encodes CASRHSSWGGSTDTQYF. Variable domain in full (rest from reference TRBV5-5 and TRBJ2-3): DAGVTQSPTHLIKTRGQQVTLRCSPISGHKSVSWYQQVLGQGPQFIFQYYEKEERGRGNFPDRFSARQFPNYSSELNVNALLLGDSALYLCASRHSSWGGSTDTQYFGPGTRLTVL.

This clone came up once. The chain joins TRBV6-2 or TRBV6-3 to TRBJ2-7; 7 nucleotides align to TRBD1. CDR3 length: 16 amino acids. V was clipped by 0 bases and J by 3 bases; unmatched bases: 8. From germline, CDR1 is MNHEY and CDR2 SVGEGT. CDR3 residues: CASSYSTSGGVYEQYF. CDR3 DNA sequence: TGTGCCAGCAGTTACTCGACGTCAGGGGGAGTCTACGAGCAGTACTTC.

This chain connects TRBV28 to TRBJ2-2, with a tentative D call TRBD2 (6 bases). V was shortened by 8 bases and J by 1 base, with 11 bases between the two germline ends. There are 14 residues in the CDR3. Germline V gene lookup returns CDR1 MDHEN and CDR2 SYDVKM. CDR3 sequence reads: CASGGVMNTGELFF. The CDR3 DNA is TGTGCCAGCGGCGGGGTAATGAACACCGGGGAGCTGTTTTTT.

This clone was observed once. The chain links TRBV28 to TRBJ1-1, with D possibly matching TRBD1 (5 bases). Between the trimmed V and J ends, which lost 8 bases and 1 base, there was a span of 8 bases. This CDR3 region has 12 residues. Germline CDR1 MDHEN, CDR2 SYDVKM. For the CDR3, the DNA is TGTGCCAGCGTCGGGGCGAACACTGAAGCTTTCTTT. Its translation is CASVGANTEAFF.

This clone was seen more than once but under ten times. CDR3 bases: TGTGCCAGCTCTCTAGACGTGGGACAGGGGAGTAGGAATGAGCAGTTCTTC. This translates into CASSLDVGQGSRNEQFF. The J gene is TRBJ2-1, the V gene TRBV18; 10 nucleotides agree with TRBD1. The germline CDR1 and CDR2 sequences are KGHSH and LQKENI. This CDR3 comprises 17 residues. Losses at the gene ends were 6 bases for V and 7 bases for J; bases not matched to a gene: 15.

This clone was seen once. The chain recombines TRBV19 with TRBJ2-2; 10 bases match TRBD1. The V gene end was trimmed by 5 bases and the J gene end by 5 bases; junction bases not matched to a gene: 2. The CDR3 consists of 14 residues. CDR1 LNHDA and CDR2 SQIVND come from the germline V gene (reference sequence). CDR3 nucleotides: TGTGCCAGTAGTGTGGACAGGGGGACCGGGGAGCTGTTTTTT. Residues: CASSVDRGTGELFF.

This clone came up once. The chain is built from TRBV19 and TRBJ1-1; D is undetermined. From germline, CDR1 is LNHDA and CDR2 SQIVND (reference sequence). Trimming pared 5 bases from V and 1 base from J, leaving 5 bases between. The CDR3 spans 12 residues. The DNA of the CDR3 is TGTGCCAGTAGTGCAGAGAACACTGAAGCTTTCTTT. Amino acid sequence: CASSAENTEAFF.

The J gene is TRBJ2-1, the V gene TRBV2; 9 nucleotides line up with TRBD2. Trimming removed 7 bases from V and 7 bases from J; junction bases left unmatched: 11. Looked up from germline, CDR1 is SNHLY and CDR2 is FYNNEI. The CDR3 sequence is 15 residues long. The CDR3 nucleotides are TGTGCCAGCAACCTAAGACTAGCGGTGATTAATGAGCAGTTCTTC. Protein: CASNLRLAVINEQFF.

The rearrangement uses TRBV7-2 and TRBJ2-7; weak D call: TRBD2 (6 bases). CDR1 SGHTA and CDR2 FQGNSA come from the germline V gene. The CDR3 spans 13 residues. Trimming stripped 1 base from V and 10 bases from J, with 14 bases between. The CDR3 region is CASSLEGWGVQYF. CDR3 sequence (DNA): TGTGCCAGCAGCTTAGAGGGTTGGGGGGTTCAGTACTTC.

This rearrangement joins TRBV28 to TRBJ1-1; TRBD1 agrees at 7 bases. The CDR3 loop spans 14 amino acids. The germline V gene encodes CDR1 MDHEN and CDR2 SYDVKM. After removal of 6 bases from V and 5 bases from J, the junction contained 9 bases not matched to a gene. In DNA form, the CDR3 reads TGTGCCAGCAGGGAAGGGGGCCGGAAGACTGAAGCTTTCTTT. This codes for CASREGGRKTEAFF. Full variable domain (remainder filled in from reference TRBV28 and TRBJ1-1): DVKVTQSSRYLVKRTGEKVFLECVQDMDHENMFWYRQDPGLGLRLIYFSYDVKMKEKGDIPEGYSVSREKKERFSLILESASTNQTSMYLCASREGGRKTEAFFGQGTRLTVV.

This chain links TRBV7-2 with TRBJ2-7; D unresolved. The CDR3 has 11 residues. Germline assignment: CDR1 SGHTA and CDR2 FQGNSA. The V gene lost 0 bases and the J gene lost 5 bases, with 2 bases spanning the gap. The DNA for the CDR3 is TGTGCCAGCAGCTTAGCCGACGAGCAGTACTTC. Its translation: CASSLADEQYF.

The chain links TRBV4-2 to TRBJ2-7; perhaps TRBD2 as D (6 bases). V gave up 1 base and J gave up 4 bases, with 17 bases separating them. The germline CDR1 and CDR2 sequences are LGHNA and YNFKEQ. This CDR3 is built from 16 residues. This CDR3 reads CASSQGGGGETYEQYF. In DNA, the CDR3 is TGTGCCAGCAGCCAAGGAGGTGGCGGGGAGACTTACGAGCAGTACTTC.

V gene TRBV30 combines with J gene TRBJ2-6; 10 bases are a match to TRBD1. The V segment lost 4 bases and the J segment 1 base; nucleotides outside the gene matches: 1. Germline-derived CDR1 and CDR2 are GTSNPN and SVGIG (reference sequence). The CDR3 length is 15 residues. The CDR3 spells CAWKGQGSGANVLTF. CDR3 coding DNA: TGTGCCTGGAAGGGACAGGGGTCTGGGGCCAACGTCCTGACTTTC. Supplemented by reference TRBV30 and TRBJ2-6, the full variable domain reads SQTIHQWPATLVQPVGSPLSLECTVEGTSNPNLYWYRQAAGRGLQLLFYSVGIGQISSEVPQNLSASRPQDRQFILSSKKLLLSDSGFYLCAWKGQGSGANVLTFGAGSRLTVL.

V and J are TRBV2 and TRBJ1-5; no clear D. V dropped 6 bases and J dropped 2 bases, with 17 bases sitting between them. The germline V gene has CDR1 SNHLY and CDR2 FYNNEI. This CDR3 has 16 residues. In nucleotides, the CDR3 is TGTGCCAGCAGAAAGGAAGAGGCGTCCGGCAATCAGCCCCAGCATTTT. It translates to CASRKEEASGNQPQHF.

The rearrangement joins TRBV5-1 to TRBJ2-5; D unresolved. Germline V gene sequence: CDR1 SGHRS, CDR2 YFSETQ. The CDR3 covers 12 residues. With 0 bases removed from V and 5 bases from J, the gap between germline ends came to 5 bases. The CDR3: CASSLAPETQYF. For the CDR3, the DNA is TGCGCCAGCAGCTTGGCACCGGAGACCCAGTACTTC.

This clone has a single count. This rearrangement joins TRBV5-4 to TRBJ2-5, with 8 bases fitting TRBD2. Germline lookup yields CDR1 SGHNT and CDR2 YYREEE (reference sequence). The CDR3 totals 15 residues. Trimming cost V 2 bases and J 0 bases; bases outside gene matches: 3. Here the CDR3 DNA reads TGTGCCAGCAGCTTAACTAGCGGCTACCAAGAGACCCAGTACTTC. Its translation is CASSLTSGYQETQYF.

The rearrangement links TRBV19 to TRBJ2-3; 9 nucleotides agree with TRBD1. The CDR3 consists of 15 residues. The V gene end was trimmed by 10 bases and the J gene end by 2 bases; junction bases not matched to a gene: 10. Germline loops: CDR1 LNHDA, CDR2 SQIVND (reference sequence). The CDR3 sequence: CATSSDRGFTDTQYF. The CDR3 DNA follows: TGTGCCACTAGCAGCGACAGGGGGTTCACAGATACGCAGTATTTT. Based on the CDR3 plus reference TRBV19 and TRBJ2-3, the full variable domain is DGGITQSPKYLFRKEGQNVTLSCEQNLNHDAMYWYRQDPGQGLRLIYYSQIVNDFQKGDIAEGYSVSREKKESFPLTVTSAQKNPTAFYLCATSSDRGFTDTQYFGPGTRLTVL.